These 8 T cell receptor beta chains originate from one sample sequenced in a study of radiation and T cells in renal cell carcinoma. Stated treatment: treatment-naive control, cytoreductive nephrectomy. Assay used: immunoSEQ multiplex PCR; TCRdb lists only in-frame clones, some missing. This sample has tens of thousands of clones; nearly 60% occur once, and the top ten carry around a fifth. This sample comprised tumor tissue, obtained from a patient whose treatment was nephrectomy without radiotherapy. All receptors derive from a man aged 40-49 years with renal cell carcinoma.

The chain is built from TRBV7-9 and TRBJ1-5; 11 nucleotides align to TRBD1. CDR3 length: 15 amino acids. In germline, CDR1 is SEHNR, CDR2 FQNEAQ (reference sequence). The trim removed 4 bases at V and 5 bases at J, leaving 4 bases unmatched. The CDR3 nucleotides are TGTGCCAGCAGCTCCGGGACAGGGGGTTATCAGCCCCAGCATTTT. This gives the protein CASSSGTGGYQPQHF.

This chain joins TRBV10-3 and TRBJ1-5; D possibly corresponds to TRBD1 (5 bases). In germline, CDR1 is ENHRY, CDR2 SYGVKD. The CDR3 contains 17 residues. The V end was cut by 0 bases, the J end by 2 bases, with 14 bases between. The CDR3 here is CAISESKAQGGNQPQHF. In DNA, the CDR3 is TGTGCCATCAGTGAGTCGAAGGCGCAGGGCGGCAATCAGCCCCAGCATTTT.

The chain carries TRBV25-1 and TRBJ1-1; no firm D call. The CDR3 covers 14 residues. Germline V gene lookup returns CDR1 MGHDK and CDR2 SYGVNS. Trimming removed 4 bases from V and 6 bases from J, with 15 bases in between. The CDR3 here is CASSAQNLVSEAFF. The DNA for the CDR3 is TGTGCCAGCAGTGCTCAGAACCTTGTCTCTGAAGCTTTCTTT.

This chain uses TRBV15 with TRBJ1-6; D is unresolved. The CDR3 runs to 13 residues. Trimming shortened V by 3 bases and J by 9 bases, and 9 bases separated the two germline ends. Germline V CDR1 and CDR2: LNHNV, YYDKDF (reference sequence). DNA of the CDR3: TGTGCCACCAGCAGGGGAGGAGGTTCACCCCTCCACTTT. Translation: CATSRGGGSPLHF.

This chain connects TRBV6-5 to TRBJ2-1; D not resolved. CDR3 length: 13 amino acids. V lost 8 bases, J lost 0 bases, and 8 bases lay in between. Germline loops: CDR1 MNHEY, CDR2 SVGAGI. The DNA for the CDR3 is TGTGCCAGCGAGGATAGCTCCTACAATGAGCAGTTCTTC. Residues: CASEDSSYNEQFF.

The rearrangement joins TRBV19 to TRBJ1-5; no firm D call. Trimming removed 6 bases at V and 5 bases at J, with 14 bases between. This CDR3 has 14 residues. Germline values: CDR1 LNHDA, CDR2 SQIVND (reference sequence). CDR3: CASRMGGLDQPQHF. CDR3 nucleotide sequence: TGTGCCAGTAGGATGGGAGGGTTGGATCAGCCCCAGCATTTT.

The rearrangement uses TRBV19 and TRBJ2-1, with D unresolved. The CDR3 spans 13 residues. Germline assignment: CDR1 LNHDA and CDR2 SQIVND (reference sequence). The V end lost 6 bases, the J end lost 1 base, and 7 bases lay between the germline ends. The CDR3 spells CASSHQSYNEQFF. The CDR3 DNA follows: TGTGCCAGTAGCCATCAATCCTACAATGAGCAGTTCTTC. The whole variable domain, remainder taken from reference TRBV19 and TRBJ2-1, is DGGITQSPKYLFRKEGQNVTLSCEQNLNHDAMYWYRQDPGQGLRLIYYSQIVNDFQKGDIAEGYSVSREKKESFPLTVTSAQKNPTAFYLCASSHQSYNEQFFGPGTRLTVL.

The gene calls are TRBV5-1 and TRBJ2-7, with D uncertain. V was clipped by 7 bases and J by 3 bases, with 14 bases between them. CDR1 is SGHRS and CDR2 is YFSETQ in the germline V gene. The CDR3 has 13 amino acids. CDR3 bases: TGCGCCAGCGCGACCCGGCCCAACTACGAGCAGTACTTC. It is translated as CASATRPNYEQYF.